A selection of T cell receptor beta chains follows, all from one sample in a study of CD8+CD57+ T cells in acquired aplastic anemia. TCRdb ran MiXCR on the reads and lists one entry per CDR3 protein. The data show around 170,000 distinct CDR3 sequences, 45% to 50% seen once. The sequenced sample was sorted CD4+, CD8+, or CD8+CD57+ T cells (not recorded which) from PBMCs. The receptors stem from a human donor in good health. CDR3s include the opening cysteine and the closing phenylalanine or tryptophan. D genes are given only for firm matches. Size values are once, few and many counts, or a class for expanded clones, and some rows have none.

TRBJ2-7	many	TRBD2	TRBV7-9	TGTGCCAGCAGCTTAGCGACTAGCGGGAGTCGCGAGCAGTACTTC	CASSLATSGSREQYF
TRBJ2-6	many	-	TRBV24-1	TGTGCCACCAGTGATCCTTGGCAGGGGGGAATATCCAACTCTGGGGCCAACGTCCTGACTTTC	CATSDPWQGGISNSGANVLTF
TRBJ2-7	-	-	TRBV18	TGTGCCAGCTCAGACGCCGGGGCAGGCCCCTACGAGCAGTACTTC	CASSDAGAGPYEQYF
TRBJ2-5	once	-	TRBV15	TGTGCCACCAGCAGAGGCCAGAACCAAGAGACCCAGTACTTC	CATSRGQNQETQYF
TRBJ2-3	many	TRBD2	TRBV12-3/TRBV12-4	TGTGCCAGCAGCCCATGGACTAGCGGGAACACAGATACGCAGTATTTT	CASSPWTSGNTDTQYF
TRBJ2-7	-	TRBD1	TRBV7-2	TGTGCCAGCAGCCTGCCGGGACAGCCCCTCTACTTC	CASSLPGQPLYF
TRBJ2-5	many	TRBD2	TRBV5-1	TGCGCCAGCAGCTTGCGAGCGGGAGTTTGGGAGACCCAGTACTTC	CASSLRAGVWETQYF
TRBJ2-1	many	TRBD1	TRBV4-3	TGCGCCAGCAGCCGCGAACAGGGGTATGAGCAGTTCTTC	CASSREQGYEQFF
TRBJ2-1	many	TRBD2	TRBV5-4	TGTGCCAGCAGCGTGGGACTAGCGGGAGGCTACTCCTACAATGAGCAGTTCTTC	CASSVGLAGGYSYNEQFF
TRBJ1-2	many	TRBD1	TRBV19	TGTGCCAGTAACACAGGGGGCCAGAACTATGGCTACACCTTC	CASNTGGQNYGYTF
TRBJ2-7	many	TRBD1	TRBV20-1	TGCAGTGCTGTGGACAGGTTGAGGGGCCTCTCCTACGAGCAGTACTTC	CSAVDRLRGLSYEQYF
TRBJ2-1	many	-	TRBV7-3	TGTGCCAGCAGCTCAACTAGAACACAAGCAAATGAGCAGTTCTTC	CASSSTRTQANEQFF
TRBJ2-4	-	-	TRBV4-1	TGCGCCAGCAGCCAAGAGGGGGGAGGGGGCGGACGGGCTCAGTACTTC	CASSQEGGGGGRAQYF
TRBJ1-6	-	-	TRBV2	TGTGCCAGCTCCTGGGGGCCGTTCACCTCTTCACCCCTCCACTTT	CASSWGPFTSSPLHF
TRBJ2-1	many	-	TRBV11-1	TGTGCCAGCAGCCCGGGACGCCACAATGAGCAGTTCTTC	CASSPGRHNEQFF
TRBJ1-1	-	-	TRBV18	TGTGCCAGCTCACCCTATTCAAGGGGCACTGAAGCTTTCTTT	CASSPYSRGTEAFF
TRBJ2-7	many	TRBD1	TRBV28	TGTGCCAGCAGTTCCGACAGGGGATCCTACGAGCAGTACTTC	CASSSDRGSYEQYF
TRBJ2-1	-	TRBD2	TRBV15	TGTGCCACCACCCCCAGGGTGGCTAGCGGGGGGCATGAGCAGTTCTTC	CATTPRVASGGHEQFF
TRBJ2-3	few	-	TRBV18	TGTGCCAGCTCACGGCTCCGAGGAGATACGCAGTATTTT	CASSRLRGDTQYF
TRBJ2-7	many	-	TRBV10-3	TGTGCCATCAGTGAGTCGAAAGCTACCTACGAGCAGTACTTC	CAISESKATYEQYF
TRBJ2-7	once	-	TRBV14	TGTGCCAGCAGCAAGCTAGGCGACAGCGCCTACGAGCAGTACTTC	CASSKLGDSAYEQYF
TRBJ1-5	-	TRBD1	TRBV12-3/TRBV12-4	TGTGCCAGCAGTCTGACAGGGTCCAATCAGCCCCAGCATTTT	CASSLTGSNQPQHF
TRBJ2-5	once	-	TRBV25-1	TGTGCCAGCAGTGATAGGATCCAAGAGACCCAGTACTTC	CASSDRIQETQYF
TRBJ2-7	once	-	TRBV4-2	TGTGCCAGCAGCCAAGAAGGGGGCGGGGGGCGAATCTACGAGCAGTACTTC	CASSQEGGGGRIYEQYF
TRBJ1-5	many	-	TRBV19	TGTGCCAGTAGTAAGGAGACAGGAGCCACGTGGGGCAATCAGCCCCAGCATTTT	CASSKETGATWGNQPQHF
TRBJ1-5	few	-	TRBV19	TGTGCCAGTCACTCCGGTAACAGGGAAGGTTGGGGTCAGCCCCAGCATTTT	CASHSGNREGWGQPQHF
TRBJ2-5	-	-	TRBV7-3	TGTGCCAGCAGCCGGGACAACCAAGAGACCCAGTACTTC	CASSRDNQETQYF
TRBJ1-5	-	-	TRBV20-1	TGCAGTGCCCGCGGGGGGAGTGGGGTCAGTGGCAATCAGCCCCAGCATTTT	CSARGGSGVSGNQPQHF
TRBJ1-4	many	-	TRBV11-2	TGTGCCAGCAGCCTAAACAGAAAGGGAGGTAATGAAAAACTGTTTTTT	CASSLNRKGGNEKLFF
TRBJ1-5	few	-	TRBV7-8	TGTGCCAGCAGCTTAGCCGATTATAGCAATCAGCCCCAGCATTTT	CASSLADYSNQPQHF
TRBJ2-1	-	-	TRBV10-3	TGTGCCATCAGTGCCCGGAGGGAAAATGAGCAGTTCTTC	CAISARRENEQFF
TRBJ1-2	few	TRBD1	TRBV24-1	TGTGCCACCAGTGACCCGGGACAGGGGGCTTATGGCTACACCTTC	CATSDPGQGAYGYTF
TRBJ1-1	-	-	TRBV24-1	TGTGCCACCAGTGATCCTAGTCGGGACGAAGCTTTCTTT	CATSDPSRDEAFF
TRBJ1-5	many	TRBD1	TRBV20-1	TGCAGTGCCAGAACAGGGGGCGGCCAGCCCCAGCATTTT	CSARTGGGQPQHF
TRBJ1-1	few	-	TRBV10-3	TGTGCCATCAGGGCAGCGAACACTGAAGCTTTCTTT	CAIRAANTEAFF
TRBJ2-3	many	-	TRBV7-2	TGTGCCAGCAGCTTTACTAGGACAGATACGCAGTATTTT	CASSFTRTDTQYF
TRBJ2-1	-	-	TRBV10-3	TGTGCCAGCACACACTCTCGTGGGGGACACAATGAGCAGTTCTTC	CASTHSRGGHNEQFF
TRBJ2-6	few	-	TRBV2	TGTGCCAGCTCTGGGGCCAACGTCCTGACTTTC	CASSGANVLTF
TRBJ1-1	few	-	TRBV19	TGTGCCAGTAGTGGACTCACAGGGTATAGAGCTTTCTTT	CASSGLTGYRAFF
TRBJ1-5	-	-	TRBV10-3	TGTGCCAGCAGTGTGGAGACCGGTGGCAATCAGCCCCAGCATTTT	CASSVETGGNQPQHF
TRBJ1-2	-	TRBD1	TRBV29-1	TGCAGCAGTGATCACAGGGGGCGCTTAACAGGAGGCTACACCTTC	CSSDHRGRLTGGYTF
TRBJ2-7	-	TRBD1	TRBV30	TGTGCCTTATTGGACAGGGCTTTTGAGCAGTACTTC	CALLDRAFEQYF
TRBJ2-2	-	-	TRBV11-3	TGTGCCAGCAGCGCGACGACCCGGACCGGGGAGCTGTTTTTT	CASSATTRTGELFF
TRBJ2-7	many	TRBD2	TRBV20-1	TGCAGTGCTCGGGGGCCTAGCGGGATCTACGAGCAGTACTTC	CSARGPSGIYEQYF
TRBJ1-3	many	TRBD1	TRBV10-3	TGTGCCACGACCGGGACAGCTGGAAACACCATATATTTT	CATTGTAGNTIYF
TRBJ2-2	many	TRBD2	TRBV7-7	TGTGCTAGCAGCTTGTCCTGGACTAGTAGGGCCGGGGAGCTGTTTTTT	CASSLSWTSRAGELFF
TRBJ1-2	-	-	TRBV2	TGTGCCAGCAGTGAATACGGTGGCGGCTATGGCTACACCTTC	CASSEYGGGYGYTF
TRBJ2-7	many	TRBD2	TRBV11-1	TGTGCCAGCAGCAAAGGGCTAGCGGGAGTGGTCGAGCAGTACTTC	CASSKGLAGVVEQYF
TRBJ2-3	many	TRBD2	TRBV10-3	TGTGCCATCAGTGCCAGACTAGCGGGAGTGGCAGATACGCAGTATTTT	CAISARLAGVADTQYF
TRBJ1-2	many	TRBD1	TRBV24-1	TGTGCCACCAGTGGGCTCCAGGGGGATGGCTACACCTTC	CATSGLQGDGYTF
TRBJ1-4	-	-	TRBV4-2	TGTGCCAGCAGCCAAGTTCTAGTTGGAGGGGAGGGTGAAAAACTGTTTTTT	CASSQVLVGGEGEKLFF
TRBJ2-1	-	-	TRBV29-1	TGCAGCGTTGTCAGGGCGGGTTACAATGAGCAGTTCTTC	CSVVRAGYNEQFF
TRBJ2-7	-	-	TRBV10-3	TGTGCCATCAGCGAGTCTGGAGAGGTAAAGTACTTC	CAISESGEVKYF
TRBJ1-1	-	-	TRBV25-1	TGTGCCAGCAGTGAATCGGTCGGTTCTGAAGCTTTCTTT	CASSESVGSEAFF
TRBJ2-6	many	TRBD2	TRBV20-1	TGCAGTGCAACGGGAGGGCTCGGGGTTGGTGGGGCCAACGTCCTGACTTTC	CSATGGLGVGGANVLTF
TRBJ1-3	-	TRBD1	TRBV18	TGTGCCAGCTCACCATGGGACAGTAGCTCTGGAAACACCATATATTTT	CASSPWDSSSGNTIYF
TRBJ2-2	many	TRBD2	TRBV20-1	TGCAGTGCTAGAGAAGACCAGGGAGGGACCGGGGAGCTGTTTTTT	CSAREDQGGTGELFF
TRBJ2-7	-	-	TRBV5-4	TGTGCCACCAGAGGAAGGGGATCCTACGAGCAGTACTTC	CATRGRGSYEQYF
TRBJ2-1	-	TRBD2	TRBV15	TGTGCCACCAGCAGTGCCGCTACTAGCGGGAACTTCTATGAGCAGTTCTTC	CATSSAATSGNFYEQFF